This TCR beta chain was identified in a study of control samples from healthy donors and cancer patients. V lost 5 bases to trimming and J lost 1 base, with 8 bases between them. The CDR3 is 13 amino acids. Germline V gene lookup returns CDR1 SGHTA and CDR2 FQGNSA. The data were produced by immunoSEQ multiplex PCR, yet TCRdb's version contains in-frame clones alone and is incomplete. The sample carries about 170,000 clones, 70% to 90% recorded once. Input material: blood. V is TRBV7-2 and J is TRBJ1-1; no clear D gene. The clonotype originates from a man in his thirties or forties in good health. The CDR3 here is CASSPPGNTEAFF. CDR3 coding DNA: TGTGCCAGCAGCCCCCCCGGGAACACTGAAGCTTTCTTT.